This T cell receptor beta chain was captured in a study of breast tumors, draining lymph nodes, adjacent tissues. Each CDR3 protein gets one entry after TCRdb re-called the multiplex PCR reads with MiXCR. The sample has 150,000 to 200,000 distinct CDR3 sequences; roughly a third are singletons. Overall study results and limits: Tumor repertoires ranked between lymph nodes and nontumor tissue in diversity, with V and J gene preferences. Luminal-like breast cancer showed significantly greater tumor-nontumor repertoire similarity than basal-like breast cancer did. The data were judged consistent with most tumor T cells coming from lymph node and expanding in tumor. Tumor T cell lymph node origin was a supported hypothesis, not proven.

Axillary draining lymph nodes of breast cancer patients supplied the node samples. At least ten counts were recorded for this clonotype. The antigen remains unidentified. The J segment lost 5 bases and the V segment lost 8 bases, leaving 6 bases of the junction unmatched. CDR3 length: 12 amino acids. Germline CDR1 reads DFQATT; CDR2 reads SNEGSKA (reference sequence). Sequencing input: axillary lymph node tissue. The chain combines TRBV20-1 with TRBJ2-1; TRBD2 matches at 7 bases. The sequence came from a female donor with breast cancer. Some clones in this sample may be carry-over from other donors' samples. For the CDR3, the DNA is TGCAGTAACCTGGGGAGGGACAATGAGCAGTTCTTC. This codes for CSNLGRDNEQFF.